Following are 28 T cell receptor beta chains from one sample sequenced in a study of T cell clonality in common variable immunodeficiency. The protocol was immunoSEQ multiplex PCR, while the TCRdb copy is restricted to in-frame clones and leaves out a portion. Sampling found tens of thousands of clones, none seen once. Sequencing used peripheral blood mononuclear cells. Source of these receptors: a person between 18 and 69 years old in good health.

This clone has only a few counts. From the germline J gene comes the end of the CDR3, since the read stops 3 residues before it. V is TRBV20-1 and J is TRBJ2-3; TRBD2 matches 10 bases. The CDR3 totals 16 residues. Trimming removed 2 bases from V and 6 bases from J; junction bases left unmatched: 11. CDR1 and CDR2 (germline): DFQATT, SNEGSKA (reference sequence). Partial CDR3 DNA: TGCAGTGCTAGAAGTTCCGGGACTAGCGTAGGTGATACG. Translated: CSARSSGTSVGDT. The entire CDR3 protein is CSARSSGTSVGDTQYF.

This clone was detected ten times or more. Sequencing ends 3 residues short of the CDR3 end; the germline J gene provides the rest. The V and J genes are TRBV20-1 and TRBJ2-5, with 9 bases aligning to TRBD2. CDR1 is DFQATT and CDR2 is SNEGSKA in the germline V gene (reference sequence). Unmatched junction bases numbered 27, after V lost 5 bases and J lost 5 bases. The CDR3 has 20 amino acids. CDR3 protein: CSARGLASSVPDQEGETQYF. Partial CDR3 DNA: TGCAGTGCTCGGGGACTAGCTTCTTCTGTCCCGGATCAAGAAGGGGAGACC.

Many counts were recorded for this clone. Coverage ceases 3 residues before the CDR3 finishes, and the germline J gene fills in the end. The rearrangement joins TRBV7-9 to TRBJ2-3, with 10 bases identical to TRBD2. There are 15 residues in the CDR3. Trimming took 4 bases from V and 5 from J; bases not matched to a gene: 6. CDR1 is SEHNR, CDR2 FQNEAQ, per germline (reference sequence). The CDR3 bases that were read are TGTGCCAGCAGCTCGGCTAGCGGGAGAAAAGATACG. Encoded protein: CASSSASGRKDT. The whole CDR3 is CASSSASGRKDTQYF.

This clone was detected many times. The read comes to an end 3 residues before the CDR3 does, leaving the germline J gene to fill in the end. The V gene is TRBV20-1, the J gene TRBJ2-7; unclear D gene. V shed 3 bases and J shed 1 base, with 7 bases lying between them. Germline lookup yields CDR1 DFQATT and CDR2 SNEGSKA (reference sequence). The CDR3 is 12 amino acids. The CDR3 bases that were read are TGCAGTGCTAGTGATAGATCCTACGAG. Its translation is CSASDRSYE. The full CDR3 sequence reads CSASDRSYEQYF.

This clone was recorded many times. The CDR3 extends 3 residues past the end of the read, so its final part is completed from the germline J gene. Other DNA sequences within the sample encode an identical CDR3. This chain uses TRBV20-1 with TRBJ1-2; 7 bases agree with TRBD1. After removal of 5 bases from V and 2 bases from J, the junction contained 2 bases not matched to a gene. In germline, CDR1 is DFQATT, CDR2 SNEGSKA (reference sequence). This CDR3 is 12 amino acids long. The covered CDR3 bases are TGCAGTGCTTCGACAGGGAACTATGGC. It codes for CSASTGNYG. The complete CDR3 sequence is CSASTGNYGYTF.

This clone was recorded at least ten times. The read gets to within 3 residues of the CDR3 end, and the germline J gene fills in the rest. V gene TRBV29-1 combines with J gene TRBJ1-1, with D possibly being TRBD1 (5 bases). The CDR3 extends over 16 amino acids. Trimming removed 3 bases at V and 3 bases at J, with 20 bases between. Germline CDR1 and CDR2: SQVTM and ANQGSEA. The CDR3 DNA, read in part, is TGCAGCGTTGATGAAGGGGCAGGGTCACTTGACACTGAA. Translation gives CSVDEGAGSLDTE. The complete CDR3 reads CSVDEGAGSLDTEAFF.

This clone was counted many times. The sequenced CDR3 bases are TGTGCCATCATGGCAGGGATGAATTCACCC. This translates into CAIMAGMNSP. The CDR3 reads in full as CAIMAGMNSPLHF. The chain joins TRBV10-3 to TRBJ1-6, with D possibly being TRBD1 (5 bases). The read comes to an end 3 residues before the CDR3 does, leaving the germline J gene to fill in the end. Between the trimmed V and J ends, which lost 7 bases and 7 bases, there was a span of 11 bases. Germline assignment: CDR1 ENHRY and CDR2 SYGVKD. This CDR3 is built from 13 residues.

This clone occurred many times. The read stops 3 residues short of the end of the CDR3; the missing end is completed from the germline J gene. The rearrangement joins TRBV20-1 to TRBJ2-1; D gene unclear. This CDR3 spans 14 amino acids. CDR1 is DFQATT and CDR2 is SNEGSKA in the germline V gene (reference sequence). V lost 3 bases, J lost 1 base, and 10 bases lay in between. The CDR3 DNA, read in part, is TGCAGTGCTAGTCCAAGACTGTCCTACAATGAG. As protein: CSASPRLSYNE. The entire CDR3 sequence reads CSASPRLSYNEQFF.

This clone was counted at least ten times. With the read ending 3 residues before the CDR3 end, the germline J gene is used to fill in that end. The chain couples TRBV28 to TRBJ1-2; tentatively, D is TRBD1 (5 bases). This CDR3 contains 13 residues. Looked up from germline, CDR1 is MDHEN and CDR2 is SYDVKM. Trimming took off 10 bases at V and 7 bases at J, with 19 bases between the two ends. This CDR3 is CATHARARGGYTF. The covered CDR3 bases are TGTGCCACTCACGCTAGAGCGAGGGGTGGC.

This clone has a count of ten or more. The read gets to within 3 residues of the CDR3 end, and the germline J gene fills in the rest. The chain links TRBV20-1 to TRBJ1-1; D gene ambiguous. CDR1 is DFQATT, CDR2 SNEGSKA, per germline (reference sequence). CDR3 length: 17 residues. CDR3 residues: CSASSLLRAGISQRAFF. The part of the CDR3 DNA that was read is TGCAGTGCTAGCAGTTTACTTCGAGCGGGGATATCTCAAAGG.

This clone was observed at least ten times. The read halts 3 residues ahead of the CDR3 end, with the missing end drawn from the germline J gene. The chain carries TRBV2 and TRBJ2-5, with D perhaps TRBD1 (5 bases). V gave up 5 bases and J gave up 2 bases, with 12 bases separating them. The CDR3 length is 14 residues. Germline lookup yields CDR1 SNHLY and CDR2 FYNNEI. CDR3 DNA (partial): TGTGCCAGCAGTAGACAGTCCCAACAAGAGACC. Its translation: CASSRQSQQET. The whole CDR3 region reads CASSRQSQQETQYF.

This clone appeared many times. The sequenced fragment ends 3 residues before the CDR3 boundary, so the rest is inferred from the germline J gene. The rearrangement joins TRBV20-1 to TRBJ2-2; TRBD2 matches at 8 bases. V lost 2 bases to trimming and J lost 4 bases; unmatched junction nucleotides: 15. The CDR3 loop spans 18 amino acids. Germline V gives CDR1 DFQATT, CDR2 SNEGSKA (reference sequence). Incomplete CDR3 DNA: TGCAGTGCTAGAAATGCGGGAAGCGGGAGCGGTATCACCGGGGAG. Amino acid sequence: CSARNAGSGSGITGE. The full-length CDR3 reads as CSARNAGSGSGITGELFF.

This clone has ten or more counts. The CDR3 goes on 3 residues after the read ends, and that part is filled in from the germline J gene. This chain connects TRBV20-1 to TRBJ2-1; 9 bases are shared with TRBD2. V dropped 3 bases and J dropped 3; count of bases not matched to a gene: 15. CDR3 length equals 18 residues. CDR1 is DFQATT, CDR2 SNEGSKA, per germline (reference sequence). Partial CDR3 DNA: TGCAGTGCTAGGGTCCTAGCGGGAATGACCTTACACTACAATGAG. As protein: CSARVLAGMTLHYNE. Given in full, the CDR3 is CSARVLAGMTLHYNEQFF.

Ten or more counts support this clone. The read falls 3 residues short of the CDR3 end, and the missing part is taken from the germline J gene. V is TRBV19 and J is TRBJ2-3; a possible D gene is TRBD2 (5 bases). The length of the CDR3 is 14 residues. Germline loops: CDR1 LNHDA, CDR2 SQIVND (reference sequence). V lost 5 bases to trimming and J lost 2 bases, with 11 bases between them. The DNA read from the CDR3 is TGTGCCAGTAGTCAGCGGAGATTCACAGATACG. Protein product: CASSQRRFTDT. The complete CDR3 reads CASSQRRFTDTQYF.

There are many counts of this clone. The read halts 3 residues ahead of the CDR3 end, with the missing end drawn from the germline J gene. V usage is TRBV7-6 and J usage is TRBJ2-1; the match to TRBD2 covers 10 bases. This CDR3 contains 16 residues. V was clipped by 5 bases and J by 3 bases; unmatched bases: 7. The germline V gene has CDR1 SGHVS and CDR2 FNYEAQ. Here the CDR3 reads CASSAQASGSYNEQFF. The DNA read from the CDR3 is TGTGCCAGCAGCGCCCAAGCTAGCGGGAGCTACAATGAG.

This clone showed up many times. The read ends 3 residues shy of where the CDR3 ends; the end is completed using the germline J gene. The chain is built from TRBV9 and TRBJ2-7; 12 nucleotides agree with TRBD2. V trimming: 3 bases; J trimming: 3 bases; junction bases outside the gene matches: 1. Germline values: CDR1 SGDLS, CDR2 YYNGEE. The CDR3 is made up of 14 amino acids. Partial CDR3 DNA: TGTGCCAGCAGCGAGGGACTAGCGGGCTACGAG. Its translation: CASSEGLAGYE. The entire CDR3 protein is CASSEGLAGYEQYF.

This clone has ten or more counts. The read comes to an end 3 residues before the CDR3 does, leaving the germline J gene to fill in the end. The chain recombines TRBV20-1 with TRBJ2-3; 13 bases are shared with TRBD2. The germline gives CDR1 DFQATT, CDR2 SNEGSKA (reference sequence). This CDR3 comprises 14 residues. After removal of 5 bases from V and 3 bases from J, the junction contained 2 bases not matched to a gene. The DNA read from the CDR3 is TGCAGTGCTCGGACTAGCGGGAGAACAGATACG. Protein sequence: CSARTSGRTDT. The full CDR3 reads CSARTSGRTDTQYF.

In this sample, this clone turned up many times. The CDR3 end is not reached by the read, which stops 3 residues before it; the germline J gene fills it in. The same CDR3 also results from other DNA sequences found in this sample. The rearrangement uses TRBV19 and TRBJ1-1, with a possible D match to TRBD1 (5 bases). Germline V gives CDR1 LNHDA, CDR2 SQIVND (reference sequence). The CDR3 has 14 amino acids. Trimming pared 3 bases from V and 0 bases from J, leaving 8 bases between. CDR3 protein: CASSIGGLNTEAFF. CDR3 DNA, as far as it was read: TGTGCCAGTAGTATCGGGGGATTGAACACTGAA.

The sample holds many counts of this clone. The read comes to an end 3 residues before the CDR3 does, leaving the germline J gene to fill in the end. This chain joins TRBV20-1 and TRBJ2-1, with 11 nucleotides matching TRBD2. CDR3 length: 15 amino acids. Trimming cost V 6 bases and J 7 bases; bases outside gene matches: 11. Germline loops: CDR1 DFQATT, CDR2 SNEGSKA (reference sequence). This CDR3 reads CSASILAGVWNEQFF. Partial CDR3 DNA: TGCAGTGCCTCCATACTAGCGGGAGTTTGGAATGAG.

This clone was seen ten or more times. The DNA read from the CDR3 is TGTGCCAGCAGCCAAGAAAGGCGGGAGATAGCCTACAATGAG. It specifies CASSQERREIAYNE. The entire CDR3 is CASSQERREIAYNEQFF. The chain recombines TRBV14 with TRBJ2-1; TRBD2 matches 7 bases. The read is 3 residues too short to cover the CDR3 end, so that end is filled in from the germline J gene. The CDR3 contains 17 residues. CDR1 SGHDN and CDR2 FVKESK come from the germline V gene. V lost 0 bases to trimming and J lost 2 bases; unmatched junction nucleotides: 7.

This clone turned up a few times. Read sequence stops 3 residues before the CDR3 end, and the germline J gene provides the missing end. The genes are TRBV18 and TRBJ1-1; 9 bases match TRBD1. The germline gives CDR1 KGHSH, CDR2 LQKENI. CDR3 length: 13 amino acids. Trimming cost V 6 bases and J 5 bases; bases outside gene matches: 4. CDR3 amino acids: CASSRTGDTEAFF. The DNA read from the CDR3 is TGTGCCAGCTCGCGGACAGGGGATACTGAA.

For this clone: The read ends 3 residues early relative to the CDR3; the germline J gene fills the gap. The chain combines TRBV5-1 with TRBJ1-6; D perhaps matches TRBD1 (5 bases). Germline-derived CDR1 and CDR2 are SGHRS and YFSETQ. Trimming took 0 bases from V and 7 from J, leaving 8 bases between them. This CDR3 contains 14 residues. CDR3 amino acids: CASSLEGENSPLHF. The part of the CDR3 DNA that was read is TGCGCCAGCAGCTTGGAAGGGGAGAATTCACCC.

The sample holds many counts of this clone. The CDR3 is CASSLASQNSPLHF. The covered CDR3 bases are TGTGCCAGCAGCCTGGCCTCCCAAAATTCACCC. The chain links TRBV7-8 to TRBJ1-6, with unresolved D. The CDR3 goes on 3 residues after the read ends, and that part is filled in from the germline J gene. The CDR3 extends over 14 amino acids. Deletions cut 5 bases from V and 7 bases from J, with 12 bases between. CDR1 and CDR2 (germline): SGHVS, FQNEAQ.

This clone occurred many times. The CDR3 end lies 3 residues beyond the end of the read and is filled in from the germline J gene. V gene TRBV19 combines with J gene TRBJ1-5; TRBD1 agrees at 7 bases. This CDR3 contains 14 residues. Germline trimming cut 7 bases from V and 8 bases from J; bases unmatched to any gene: 11. Germline V gene sequence: CDR1 LNHDA, CDR2 SQIVND (reference sequence). CDR3 bases read: TGTGCCAGTATCCTGAGGGACAGTTCGGAGCCC. As protein: CASILRDSSEP. From start to end, the CDR3 is CASILRDSSEPQHF. Supplemented by reference TRBV19 and TRBJ1-5, the full variable domain reads DGGITQSPKYLFRKEGQNVTLSCEQNLNHDAMYWYRQDPGQGLRLIYYSQIVNDFQKGDIAEGYSVSREKKESFPLTVTSAQKNPTAFYLCASILRDSSEPQHFGDGTRLSIL.

With respect to this clone: Read coverage stops 3 residues before the CDR3 terminus; the germline J gene supplies the remainder. The gene calls are TRBV7-6 and TRBJ2-1; D remains unclear. V shed 6 bases and J shed 9 bases, with 15 bases lying between them. The CDR3 extends over 13 amino acids. Germline V lookup: CDR1 SGHVS, CDR2 FNYEAQ. This CDR3 reads CASRRVGPGEQFF. Incomplete CDR3 DNA: TGTGCCAGCAGGAGAGTAGGCCCGGGTGAG.

This clone showed up many times. The sequenced CDR3 bases are TGTGCCAGCTCGTTCGAAATAGCGGGAAGCACAGATACG. Residues: CASSFEIAGSTDT. The whole CDR3 region reads CASSFEIAGSTDTQYF. The chain recombines TRBV18 with TRBJ2-3; 8 bases align to TRBD2. Read sequence stops 3 residues before the CDR3 end, and the germline J gene provides the missing end. CDR1 is KGHSH and CDR2 is LQKENI in the germline V gene. The CDR3 is made up of 16 amino acids. J was trimmed by 0 bases and V by 6 bases; bases with no gene match: 8.

This clone was recorded at least ten times. The read is 3 residues too short to cover the CDR3 end, so that end is filled in from the germline J gene. The J gene is TRBJ2-1, the V gene TRBV20-1; no firm D call. The CDR3 sequence is 11 residues long. The ends were cut back, 1 base at V and 5 bases at J, with 3 bases in the middle. The germline gives CDR1 DFQATT, CDR2 SNEGSKA (reference sequence). The part of the CDR3 DNA that was read is TGCAGTGCTAGAGTCAACAATGAG. This gives the protein CSARVNNE. The whole CDR3 reads CSARVNNEQFF.

This clone was picked up many times. The read gets to within 3 residues of the CDR3 end, and the germline J gene fills in the rest. The V call is TRBV6-2 or TRBV6-3, the J call TRBJ2-7; TRBD2 agrees at 10 bases. The V segment lost 6 bases and the J segment 0 bases; nucleotides outside the gene matches: 5. The germline CDR1 and CDR2 sequences are MNHEY and SVGEGT. This CDR3 comprises 15 residues. Incomplete CDR3 DNA: TGTGCCAGCAGCCATACTAGCGGGAACTCCTACGAG. Protein product: CASSHTSGNSYE. In full, the CDR3 is CASSHTSGNSYEQYF.